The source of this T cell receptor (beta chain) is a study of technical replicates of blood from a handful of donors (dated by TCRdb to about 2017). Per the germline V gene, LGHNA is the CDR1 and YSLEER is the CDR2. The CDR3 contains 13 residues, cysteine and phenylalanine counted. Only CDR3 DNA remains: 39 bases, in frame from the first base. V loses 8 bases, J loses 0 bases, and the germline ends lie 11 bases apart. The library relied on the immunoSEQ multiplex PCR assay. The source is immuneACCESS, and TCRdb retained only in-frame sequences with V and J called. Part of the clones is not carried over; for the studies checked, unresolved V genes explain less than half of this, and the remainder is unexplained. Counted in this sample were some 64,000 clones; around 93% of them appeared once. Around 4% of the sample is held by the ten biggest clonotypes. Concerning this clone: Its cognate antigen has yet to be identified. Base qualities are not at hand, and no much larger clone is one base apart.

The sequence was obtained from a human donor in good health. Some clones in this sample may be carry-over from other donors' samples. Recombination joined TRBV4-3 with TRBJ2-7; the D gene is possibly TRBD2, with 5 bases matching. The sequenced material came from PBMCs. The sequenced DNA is TGCGCCAGCGCTGCGGACTTCTCCTACGAGCAGTACTTC. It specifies CASAADFSYEQYF.